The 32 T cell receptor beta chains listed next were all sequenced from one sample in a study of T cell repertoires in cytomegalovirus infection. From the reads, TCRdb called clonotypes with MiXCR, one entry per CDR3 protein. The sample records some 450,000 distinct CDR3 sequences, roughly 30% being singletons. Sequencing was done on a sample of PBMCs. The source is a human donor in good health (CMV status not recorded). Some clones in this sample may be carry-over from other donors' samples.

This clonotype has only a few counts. CDR3 loop: CASSPQEVYGYTF. The DNA of the CDR3 is TGTGCCAGCAGCCCTCAGGAGGTCTATGGCTACACCTTC. The genes are TRBV12-3 or TRBV12-4 and TRBJ1-2; D remains unclear. The CDR3 has 13 amino acids. The V end was cut by 6 bases, the J end by 4 bases, with 12 bases between.

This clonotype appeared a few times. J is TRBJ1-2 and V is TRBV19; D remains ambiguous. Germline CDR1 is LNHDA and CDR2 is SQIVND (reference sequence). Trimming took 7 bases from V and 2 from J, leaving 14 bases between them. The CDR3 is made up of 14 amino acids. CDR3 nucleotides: TGTGCCAGTACTGACCTCGGAGGGAACTATGGCTACACCTTC. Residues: CASTDLGGNYGYTF.

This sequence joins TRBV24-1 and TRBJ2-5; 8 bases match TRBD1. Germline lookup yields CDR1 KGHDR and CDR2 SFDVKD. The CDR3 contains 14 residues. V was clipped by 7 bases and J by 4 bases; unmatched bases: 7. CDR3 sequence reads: CATRPTGDGETQYF. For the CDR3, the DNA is TGTGCCACCAGACCGACAGGGGACGGAGAGACCCAGTACTTC.

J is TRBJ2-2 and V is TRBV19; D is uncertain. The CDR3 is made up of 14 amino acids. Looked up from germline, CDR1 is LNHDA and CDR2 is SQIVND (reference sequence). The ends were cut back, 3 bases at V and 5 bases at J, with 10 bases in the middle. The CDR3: CASSISAATGELFF. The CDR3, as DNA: TGTGCCAGTAGTATTTCGGCAGCAACCGGGGAGCTGTTTTTT.

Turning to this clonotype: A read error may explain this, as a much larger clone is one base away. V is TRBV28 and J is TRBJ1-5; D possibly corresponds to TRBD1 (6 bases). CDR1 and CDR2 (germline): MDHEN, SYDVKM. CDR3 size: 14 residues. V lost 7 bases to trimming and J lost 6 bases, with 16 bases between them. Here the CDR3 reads CASNRGGGTQPQHF. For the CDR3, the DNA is TGTGCCAGCAATAGGGGCGGGGGCACTCAGCCCCAGCATTTT.

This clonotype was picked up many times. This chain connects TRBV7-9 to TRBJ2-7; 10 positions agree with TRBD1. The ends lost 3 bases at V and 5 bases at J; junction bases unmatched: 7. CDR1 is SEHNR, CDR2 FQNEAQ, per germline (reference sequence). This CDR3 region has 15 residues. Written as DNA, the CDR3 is TGTGCCAGCAGCTTGCGGGGACAGGGGACGAACGAGCAGTACTTC. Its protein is CASSLRGQGTNEQYF. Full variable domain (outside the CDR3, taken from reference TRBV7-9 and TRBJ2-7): DTGVSQNPRHKITKRGQNVTFRCDPISEHNRLYWYRQTLGQGPEFLTYFQNEAQLEKSRLLSDRFSAERPKGSFSTLEIQRTEQGDSAMYLCASSLRGQGTNEQYFGPGTRLTVT.

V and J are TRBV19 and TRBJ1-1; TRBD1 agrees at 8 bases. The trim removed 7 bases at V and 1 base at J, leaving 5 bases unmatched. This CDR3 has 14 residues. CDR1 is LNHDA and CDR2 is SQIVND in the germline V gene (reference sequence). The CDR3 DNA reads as TGTGCCAGTAAGCTCGGGACAGGGAACACTGAAGCTTTCTTT. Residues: CASKLGTGNTEAFF.

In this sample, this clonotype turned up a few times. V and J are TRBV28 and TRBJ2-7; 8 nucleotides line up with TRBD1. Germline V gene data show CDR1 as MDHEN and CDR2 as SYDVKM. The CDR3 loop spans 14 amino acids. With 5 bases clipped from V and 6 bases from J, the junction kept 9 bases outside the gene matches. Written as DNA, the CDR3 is TGTGCCAGCAGTAAAACGGACAGGGTAGGCGAGCAGTACTTC. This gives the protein CASSKTDRVGEQYF.

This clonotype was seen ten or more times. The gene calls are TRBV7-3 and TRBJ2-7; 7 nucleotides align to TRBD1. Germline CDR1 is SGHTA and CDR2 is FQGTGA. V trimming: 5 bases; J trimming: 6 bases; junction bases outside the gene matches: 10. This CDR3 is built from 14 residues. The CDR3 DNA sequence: TGTGCCAGCAGCCTCCGGGACAGCGATAGCGAGCAGTACTTC. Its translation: CASSLRDSDSEQYF.

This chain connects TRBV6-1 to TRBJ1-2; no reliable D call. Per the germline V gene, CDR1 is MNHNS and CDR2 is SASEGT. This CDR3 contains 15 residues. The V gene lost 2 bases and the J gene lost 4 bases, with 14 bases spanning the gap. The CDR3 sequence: CASSEYTAPVYGYTF. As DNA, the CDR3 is TGTGCCAGCAGTGAATATACAGCCCCCGTCTATGGCTACACCTTC.

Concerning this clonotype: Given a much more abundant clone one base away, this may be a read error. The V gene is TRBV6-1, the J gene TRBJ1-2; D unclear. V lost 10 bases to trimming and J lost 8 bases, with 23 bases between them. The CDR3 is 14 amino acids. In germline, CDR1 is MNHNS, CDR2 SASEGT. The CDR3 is CAITEVRFRDGYTF. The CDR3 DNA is TGTGCCATCACCGAAGTGAGATTCCGCGACGGCTACACCTTC.

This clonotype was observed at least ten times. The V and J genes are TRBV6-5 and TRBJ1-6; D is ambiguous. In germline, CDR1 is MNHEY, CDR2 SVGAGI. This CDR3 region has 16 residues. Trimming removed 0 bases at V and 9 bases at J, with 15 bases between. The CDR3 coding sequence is TGTGCCAGCAGTTACTCGACCGGTTGGGCGGGTTCACCCCTCCACTTT. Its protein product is CASSYSTGWAGSPLHF.

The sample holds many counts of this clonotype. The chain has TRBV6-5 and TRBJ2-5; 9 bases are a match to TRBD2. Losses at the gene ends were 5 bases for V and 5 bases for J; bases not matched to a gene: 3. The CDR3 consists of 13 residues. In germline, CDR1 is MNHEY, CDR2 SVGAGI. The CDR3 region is CASSGSGGETQYF. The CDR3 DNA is TGTGCCAGCAGTGGAAGCGGGGGGGAGACCCAGTACTTC.

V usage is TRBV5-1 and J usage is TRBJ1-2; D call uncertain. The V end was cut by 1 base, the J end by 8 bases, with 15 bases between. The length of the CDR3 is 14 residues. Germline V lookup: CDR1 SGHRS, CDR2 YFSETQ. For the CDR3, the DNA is TGCGCCAGCAGCTTGAGGGATGCCGGCAACGGCTACACCTTC. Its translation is CASSLRDAGNGYTF.

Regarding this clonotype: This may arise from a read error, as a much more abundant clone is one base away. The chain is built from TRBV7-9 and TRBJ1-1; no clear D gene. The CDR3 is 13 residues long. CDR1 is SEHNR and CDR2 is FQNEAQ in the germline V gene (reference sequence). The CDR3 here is CASSLFLSGEACF. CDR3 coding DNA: TGTGCCAGCAGCTTATTTTTATCAGGAGAAGCTTGCTTT.

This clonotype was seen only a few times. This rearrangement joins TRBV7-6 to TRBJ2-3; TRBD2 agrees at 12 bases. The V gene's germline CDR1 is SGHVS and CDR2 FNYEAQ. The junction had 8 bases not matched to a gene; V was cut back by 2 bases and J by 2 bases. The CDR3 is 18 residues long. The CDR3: CASSLSLAGGTATDTQYF. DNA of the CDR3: TGTGCCAGCAGCTTATCCCTAGCGGGGGGGACAGCCACAGATACGCAGTATTTT.

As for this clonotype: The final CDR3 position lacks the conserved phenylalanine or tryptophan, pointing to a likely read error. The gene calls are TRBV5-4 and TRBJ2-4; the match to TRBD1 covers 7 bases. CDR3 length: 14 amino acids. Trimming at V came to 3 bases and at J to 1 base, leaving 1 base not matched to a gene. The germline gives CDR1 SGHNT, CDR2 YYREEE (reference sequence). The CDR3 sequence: CASSSTGAKNIQYL. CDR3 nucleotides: TGTGCCAGCAGCTCGACAGGGGCCAAAAACATTCAGTACTTA.

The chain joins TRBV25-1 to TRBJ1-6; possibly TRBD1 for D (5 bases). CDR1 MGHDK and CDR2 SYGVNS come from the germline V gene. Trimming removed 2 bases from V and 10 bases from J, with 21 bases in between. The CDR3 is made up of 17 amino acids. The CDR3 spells CASSENSRGEGRSPLHF. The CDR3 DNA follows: TGTGCCAGCAGTGAAAATAGTCGAGGCGAGGGGCGCTCACCCCTCCACTTT.

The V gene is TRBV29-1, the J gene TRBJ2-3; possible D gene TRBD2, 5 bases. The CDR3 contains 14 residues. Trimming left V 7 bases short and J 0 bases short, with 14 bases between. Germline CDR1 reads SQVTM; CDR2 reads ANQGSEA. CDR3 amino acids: CSGDAGSSTDTQYF. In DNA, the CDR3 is TGCAGCGGGGATGCGGGCTCGAGCACAGATACGCAGTATTTT.

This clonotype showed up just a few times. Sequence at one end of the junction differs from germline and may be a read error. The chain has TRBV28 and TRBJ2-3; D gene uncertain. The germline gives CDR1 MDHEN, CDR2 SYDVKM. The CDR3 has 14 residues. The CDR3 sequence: CASTLPPFIDTQYF. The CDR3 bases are TGTGCCAGCACTTTACCTCCCTTTATAGATACGCAGTATTTT.

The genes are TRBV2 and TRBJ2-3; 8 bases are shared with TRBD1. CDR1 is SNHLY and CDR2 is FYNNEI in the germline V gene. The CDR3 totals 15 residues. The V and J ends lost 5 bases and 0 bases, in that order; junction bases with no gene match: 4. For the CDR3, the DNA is TGTGCCAGCAGTCGACAGGGGTCTAGCACAGATACGCAGTATTTT. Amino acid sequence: CASSRQGSSTDTQYF.

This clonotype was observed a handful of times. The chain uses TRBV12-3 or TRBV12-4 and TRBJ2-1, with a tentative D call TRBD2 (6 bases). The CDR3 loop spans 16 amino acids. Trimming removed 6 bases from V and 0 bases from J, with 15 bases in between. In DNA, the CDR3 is TGTGCCAGCAGGGCTCCTTACGGGAGCTCCTACAATGAGCAGTTCTTC. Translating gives CASRAPYGSSYNEQFF.

CDR3 amino acids: CASSGAGSDTQYF. Written as DNA, the CDR3 is TGTGCCAGCAGTGGAGCGGGGTCAGATACGCAGTATTTT. The chain links TRBV6-4 to TRBJ2-3, with TRBD2 matching 7 bases. This CDR3 has 13 residues. V dropped 4 bases and J dropped 4; count of bases not matched to a gene: 2. From germline, CDR1 is MRHNA and CDR2 SNTAGT.

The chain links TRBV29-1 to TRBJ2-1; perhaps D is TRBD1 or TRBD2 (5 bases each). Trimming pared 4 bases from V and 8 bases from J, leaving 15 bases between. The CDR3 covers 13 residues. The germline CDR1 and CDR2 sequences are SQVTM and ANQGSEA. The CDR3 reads CSVVGDPVDEQFF. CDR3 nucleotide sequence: TGCAGCGTTGTAGGGGACCCAGTCGATGAGCAGTTCTTC.

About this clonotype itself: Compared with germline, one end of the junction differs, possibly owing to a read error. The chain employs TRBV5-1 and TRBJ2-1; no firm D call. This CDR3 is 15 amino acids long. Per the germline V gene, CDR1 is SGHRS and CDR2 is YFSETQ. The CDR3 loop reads CASRLVAGSYNEQFF. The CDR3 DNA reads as TGCGCCAGCCGCTTGGTGGCAGGCTCCTACAATGAGCAGTTCTTC.

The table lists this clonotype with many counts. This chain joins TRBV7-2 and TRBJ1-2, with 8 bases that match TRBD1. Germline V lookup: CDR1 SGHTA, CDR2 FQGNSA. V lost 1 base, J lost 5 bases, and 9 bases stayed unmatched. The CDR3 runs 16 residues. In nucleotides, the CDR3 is TGTGCCAGCAGCTTAGATTCGACAGGGGTTACTTATGGCTACACCTTC. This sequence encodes CASSLDSTGVTYGYTF. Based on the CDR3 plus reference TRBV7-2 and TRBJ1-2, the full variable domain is GAGVSQSPSNKVTEKGKDVELRCDPISGHTALYWYRQSLGQGLEFLIYFQGNSAPDKSGLPSDRFSAERTGGSVSTLTIQRTQQEDSAVYLCASSLDSTGVTYGYTFGSGTRLTVV.

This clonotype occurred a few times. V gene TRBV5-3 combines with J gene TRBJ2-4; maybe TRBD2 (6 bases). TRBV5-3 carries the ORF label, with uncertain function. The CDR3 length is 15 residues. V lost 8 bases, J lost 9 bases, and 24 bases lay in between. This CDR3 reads CASSPGGAALSIQYF. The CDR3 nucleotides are TGTGCCAGCAGCCCGGGCGGGGCAGCCTTGTCCATTCAGTACTTC.

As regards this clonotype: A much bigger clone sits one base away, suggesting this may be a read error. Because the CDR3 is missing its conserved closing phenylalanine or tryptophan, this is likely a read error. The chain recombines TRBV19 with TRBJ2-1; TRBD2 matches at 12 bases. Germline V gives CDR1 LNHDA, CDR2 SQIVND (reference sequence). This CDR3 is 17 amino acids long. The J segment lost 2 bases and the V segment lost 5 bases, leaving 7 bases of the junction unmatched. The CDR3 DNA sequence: TGTGCCAGTAGTCCACGACTAGCGGGGGATCCCTACAATGAGCAGTTCTTA. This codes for CASSPRLAGDPYNEQFL.

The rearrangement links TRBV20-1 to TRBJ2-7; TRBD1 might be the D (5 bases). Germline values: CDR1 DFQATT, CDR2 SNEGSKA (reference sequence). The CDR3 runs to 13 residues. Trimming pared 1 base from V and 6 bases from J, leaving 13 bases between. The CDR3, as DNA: TGCAGTGCTAGAGGTGGCAGGGTCGTCGAGCAGTACTTC. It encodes CSARGGRVVEQYF.

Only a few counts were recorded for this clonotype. Here the CDR3 DNA reads TGTGCCAGCAGTAACTTCCTTGGGCAAAGGGAAACCAACAATGAGCAGTTCTTC. This codes for CASSNFLGQRETNNEQFF. The chain recombines TRBV6-6 with TRBJ2-1; no firm D call. This CDR3 contains 18 residues. Germline V gene lookup returns CDR1 MNHNY and CDR2 SVGAGI (reference sequence). Trimming took 5 bases from V and 5 from J, leaving 25 bases between them.

CDR3 in amino acids: CSVGTANYGYTF. CDR3 nucleotides: TGCAGCGTAGGGACGGCTAACTATGGCTACACCTTC. The rearrangement joins TRBV29-1 to TRBJ1-2, with TRBD1 as a possible D gene (5 bases). Germline CDR1 reads SQVTM; CDR2 reads ANQGSEA. The CDR3 consists of 12 residues. The ends were cut back, 6 bases at V and 0 bases at J, with 8 bases in the middle.

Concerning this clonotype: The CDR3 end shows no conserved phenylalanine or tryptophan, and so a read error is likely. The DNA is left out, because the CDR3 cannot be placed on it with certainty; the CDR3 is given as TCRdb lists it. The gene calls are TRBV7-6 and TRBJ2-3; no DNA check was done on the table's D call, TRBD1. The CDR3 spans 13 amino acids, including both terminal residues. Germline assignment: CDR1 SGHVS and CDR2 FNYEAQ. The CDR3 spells CASSLSTRDRLYL.